This record looks at one T cell receptor (beta chain) sequence and its context. The data belong to a study of blood T cell repertoires in COVID-19. Whole-study context: T cells, B-cell-depleted T cells, or PBMCs provided the cDNA or gDNA that served as material.

Before they entered the study, exposed participants had met a COVID-19 case within 2 weeks. Trimming removed 3 bases from V and 6 bases from J, with 12 bases in between. This CDR3 contains 13 residues. Germline assignment: CDR1 SGHRS and CDR2 YFSETQ. Original processing methods: From reference gene primer amplification, estimates of nucleated cell counts were derived. Repertoires were generated with immunoSEQ multiplex PCR, while TCRdb's copy carries only in-frame clones and drops some. From that table come the V and J calls and clone size; the DNA was used to work out D and trimming. This table holds a few hundred thousand clones, 88% found once.

The sample comprised PBMCs or T cells enriched from blood (not recorded which). The chain combines TRBV5-1 with TRBJ1-2; D is unresolved. The sequence came from a woman aged 18-35 years who had been exposed to COVID-19. Written as DNA, the CDR3 is TGCGCCAGCAGCTACGGACGGGATGATGGCTACACCTTC. Amino acid sequence: CASSYGRDDGYTF.